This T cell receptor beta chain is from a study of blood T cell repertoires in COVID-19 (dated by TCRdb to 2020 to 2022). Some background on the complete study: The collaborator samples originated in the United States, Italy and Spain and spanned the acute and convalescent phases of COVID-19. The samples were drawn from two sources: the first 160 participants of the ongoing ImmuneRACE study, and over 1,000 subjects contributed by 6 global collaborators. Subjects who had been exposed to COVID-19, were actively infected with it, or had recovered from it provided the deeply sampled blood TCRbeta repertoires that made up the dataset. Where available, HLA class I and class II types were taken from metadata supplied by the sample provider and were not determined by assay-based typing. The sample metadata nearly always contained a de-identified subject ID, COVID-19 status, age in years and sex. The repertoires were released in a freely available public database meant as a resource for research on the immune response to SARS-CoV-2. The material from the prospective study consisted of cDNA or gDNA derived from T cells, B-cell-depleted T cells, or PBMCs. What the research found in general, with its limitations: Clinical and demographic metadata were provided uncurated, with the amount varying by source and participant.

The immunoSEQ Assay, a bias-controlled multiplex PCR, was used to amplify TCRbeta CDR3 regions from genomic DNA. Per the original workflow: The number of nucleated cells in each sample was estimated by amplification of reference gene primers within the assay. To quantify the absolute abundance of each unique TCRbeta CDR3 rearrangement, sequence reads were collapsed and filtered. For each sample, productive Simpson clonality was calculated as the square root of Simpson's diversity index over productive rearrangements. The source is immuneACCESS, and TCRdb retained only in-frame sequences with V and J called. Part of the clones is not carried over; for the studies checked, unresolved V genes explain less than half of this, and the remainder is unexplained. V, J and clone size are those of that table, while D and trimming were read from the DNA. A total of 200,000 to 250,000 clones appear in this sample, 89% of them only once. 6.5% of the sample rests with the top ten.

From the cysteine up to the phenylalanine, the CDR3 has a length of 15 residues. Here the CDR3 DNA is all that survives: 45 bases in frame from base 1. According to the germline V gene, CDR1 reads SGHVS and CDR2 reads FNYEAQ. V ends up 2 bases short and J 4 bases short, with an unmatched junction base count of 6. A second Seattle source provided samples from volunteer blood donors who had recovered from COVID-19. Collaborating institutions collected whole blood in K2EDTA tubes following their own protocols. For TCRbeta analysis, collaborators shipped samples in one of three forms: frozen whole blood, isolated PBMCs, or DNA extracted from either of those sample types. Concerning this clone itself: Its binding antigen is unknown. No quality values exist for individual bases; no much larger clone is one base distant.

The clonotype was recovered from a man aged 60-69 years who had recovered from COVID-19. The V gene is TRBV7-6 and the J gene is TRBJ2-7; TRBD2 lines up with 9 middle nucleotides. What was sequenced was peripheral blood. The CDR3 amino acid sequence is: CASSLLAGTEYEQYF. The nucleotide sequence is TGTGCCAGCAGCTTACTAGCGGGGACGGAGTACGAGCAGTACTTC.